Listed below are T cell receptor beta chains from one sample, sequenced in a study of T cells in Graves' hyperthyroidism and ophthalmopathy. MiXCR, applied by TCRdb to the multiplex PCR reads, yields one record per CDR3 protein. The sample contains more than 300,000 distinct CDR3 sequences, about 14% of which appear only once. The sample was blood. The receptors originated from a woman in her twenties or thirties with Graves' ophthalmopathy. Both conserved end residues are part of each CDR3. Fields, in order: V gene, clone size, J gene, D gene, CDR3 length, CDR3 DNA, CDR3 protein. The D gene is left open where the match is weak. Expanded clones are given a class, and other clones once, few, many or no size at all.

V: TRBV7-3
size: many
J: TRBJ2-5
D: NA
length: 14
DNA: TGTGCCAGCAGCGTACAGGGTCGTGGGGAGACCCAGTACTTC
CDR3: CASSVQGRGETQYF

V: TRBV7-2
size: NA
J: TRBJ2-7
D: TRBD2
length: 13
DNA: TGTGCCAGCAGCTTCTTTGGGACTAGCGAGCAGTACTTC
CDR3: CASSFFGTSEQYF

V: TRBV12-3/TRBV12-4
size: many
J: TRBJ1-4
D: NA
length: 13
DNA: TGTGCCAGCAGTTTAGTTTTACGTGAAAAACTGTTTTTT
CDR3: CASSLVLREKLFF

V: TRBV6-1
size: many
J: TRBJ1-5
D: NA
length: 14
DNA: TGTGCCAGCAGTGATCGGGGGGGCTCTCAGCCCCAGCATTTT
CDR3: CASSDRGGSQPQHF

V: TRBV12-3/TRBV12-4
size: many
J: TRBJ2-5
D: TRBD2
length: 17
DNA: TGTGCCAGCAGTTTAGGTGGCGGGGGGTTATACCAAGAGACCCAGTACTTC
CDR3: CASSLGGGGLYQETQYF

V: TRBV15
size: many
J: TRBJ1-4
D: TRBD1
length: 15
DNA: TGTGCCACCAGCAGAGATCGGACAGGGAGCAGAAAACTGTTTTTT
CDR3: CATSRDRTGSRKLFF

V: TRBV30
size: few
J: TRBJ1-5
D: NA
length: 13
DNA: TGTGCCTGGGGTAGAGGGGGTAATCAGCCCCAGCATTTT
CDR3: CAWGRGGNQPQHF

V: TRBV12-3/TRBV12-4
size: many
J: TRBJ2-2
D: TRBD1
length: 16
DNA: TGTGCCAGCAACCTTGGACAGGGGGCTTCCACCGGGGAGCTGTTTTTT
CDR3: CASNLGQGASTGELFF

V: TRBV6-5
size: many
J: TRBJ1-2
D: TRBD1
length: 15
DNA: TGTGCCAGCAGTTACTCAGGCAGGGGGGCCTATGGCTACACCTTC
CDR3: CASSYSGRGAYGYTF

V: TRBV27
size: many
J: TRBJ2-3
D: TRBD2
length: 18
DNA: TGTGCCAGCAGGACCCTTATTGGACTAGCGGGGGGCTCAGATACGCAGTATTTT
CDR3: CASRTLIGLAGGSDTQYF

V: TRBV4-1
size: many
J: TRBJ1-4
D: NA
length: 18
DNA: TGCGCCAGCAGCCCCCGTTTCGGAGGACCCGCAACTAATGAAAAACTGTTTTTT
CDR3: CASSPRFGGPATNEKLFF

V: TRBV27
size: many
J: TRBJ1-3
D: NA
length: 13
DNA: TGTGCCTCCCGGGGACACATTGGAAACACCATATATTTT
CDR3: CASRGHIGNTIYF

V: TRBV29-1
size: few
J: TRBJ2-5
D: TRBD1
length: 14
DNA: TGCAGCGTGGGGACAGGGGGTGTTCAAGAGACCCAGTACTTC
CDR3: CSVGTGGVQETQYF

V: TRBV20-1
size: many
J: TRBJ1-2
D: NA
length: 17
DNA: TGCAGTGCCGTACCAGCAACCCGAGGCGACCGCTTATATGGCTACACCTTC
CDR3: CSAVPATRGDRLYGYTF

V: TRBV3-1
size: many
J: TRBJ2-5
D: TRBD2
length: 15
DNA: TGTGCCAGCAGCCAACAACCTAGCGGGGTGGAGACCCAGTACTTC
CDR3: CASSQQPSGVETQYF

V: TRBV28
size: many
J: TRBJ2-7
D: TRBD1
length: 14
DNA: TGTGCCAGCAGTTTGTACGGGACAGCCTACGAGCAGTACTTC
CDR3: CASSLYGTAYEQYF

V: TRBV28
size: many
J: TRBJ2-4
D: NA
length: 17
DNA: TGTGCCAGCAGTTTAATGCCTGTGACATTAGCCAAAAACATTCAGTACTTC
CDR3: CASSLMPVTLAKNIQYF

V: TRBV27
size: NA
J: TRBJ2-2
D: TRBD2
length: 16
DNA: TGTGCCAGCAGCCCCTCGGGGGGAGGGAACACCGGGGAGCTGTTTTTT
CDR3: CASSPSGGGNTGELFF

V: TRBV4-1
size: few
J: TRBJ1-5
D: NA
length: 18
DNA: TGCGCCAGCAGCCAAGAGACCGGGAGGTCAGTTGGCAATCAGCCCCAGCATTTT
CDR3: CASSQETGRSVGNQPQHF

V: TRBV19
size: few
J: TRBJ1-2
D: NA
length: 16
DNA: TGTGCCAGTAGTATTATTGGAGGGACGGCTAACTATGGCTACACCTTC
CDR3: CASSIIGGTANYGYTF

V: TRBV10-3
size: NA
J: TRBJ1-6
D: TRBD1
length: 13
DNA: TGTGCCATCGGTGACAGGGGGAATTCACCCCTCCACTTT
CDR3: CAIGDRGNSPLHF

V: TRBV4-1
size: many
J: TRBJ1-1
D: NA
length: 15
DNA: TGCGCCAGCAGCCAAGCTAAGGAGGCGAACACTGAAGCTTTCTTT
CDR3: CASSQAKEANTEAFF

V: TRBV29-1
size: NA
J: TRBJ1-2
D: NA
length: 16
DNA: TGCAGCGTTGATACCGACCCCGGCGCCGGCGGCAGGGGCTACACCTTC
CDR3: CSVDTDPGAGGRGYTF

V: TRBV28
size: many
J: TRBJ2-3
D: TRBD2
length: 15
DNA: TGTGCCAGCAGTTTGGCTCGGGGGGGCGCAAATACGCAGTATTTT
CDR3: CASSLARGGANTQYF

V: TRBV12-3/TRBV12-4
size: many
J: TRBJ2-5
D: TRBD1
length: 15
DNA: TGTGCCAGCAGTTCAACCCAGGGGGCAGGAGAGACCCAGTACTTC
CDR3: CASSSTQGAGETQYF

V: TRBV10-3
size: few
J: TRBJ1-5
D: NA
length: 14
DNA: TGTGTCATCAGTGACGACAGAAAATATCAGCCCCAGCATTTT
CDR3: CVISDDRKYQPQHF

V: TRBV30
size: NA
J: TRBJ1-5
D: TRBD1
length: 14
DNA: TGTGCCTGGACCAGGACAGGGAGCAATCAGCCCCAGCATTTT
CDR3: CAWTRTGSNQPQHF

V: TRBV9
size: many
J: TRBJ2-5
D: NA
length: 17
DNA: TGTGCCAGCAGCGTAGGACCGGGGGGCGCGGGCCAAGAGACCCAGTACTTC
CDR3: CASSVGPGGAGQETQYF

V: TRBV15
size: many
J: TRBJ2-1
D: NA
length: 12
DNA: TGTGCCACCAGCAGAGATCGGGCTGAGCAGTTCTTC
CDR3: CATSRDRAEQFF

V: TRBV7-3
size: many
J: TRBJ1-5
D: TRBD1
length: 18
DNA: TGTGCCAGCAGCTTAGTCGGGACAGGGCGGAGGAGCAATCAGCCCCAGCATTTT
CDR3: CASSLVGTGRRSNQPQHF

V: TRBV20-1
size: many
J: TRBJ2-3
D: NA
length: 14
DNA: TGCAGTGCTACCGGAGGGATGGTTCGGGATACGCAGTATTTT
CDR3: CSATGGMVRDTQYF

V: TRBV20-1
size: many
J: TRBJ2-3
D: NA
length: 13
DNA: TGCAGTGCGCAGCTCCCCTACGCAGATACGCAGTATTTT
CDR3: CSAQLPYADTQYF

V: TRBV19
size: few
J: TRBJ1-2
D: TRBD1
length: 16
DNA: TGTGCCAGTAGTCCTGAGGGGGACAGCCGGCCCTATGGCTACACCTTC
CDR3: CASSPEGDSRPYGYTF

V: TRBV30
size: many
J: TRBJ2-2
D: NA
length: 13
DNA: TGTGCCTGGAGTGTGGCAGGGGCCGGGGAGCTGTTTTTT
CDR3: CAWSVAGAGELFF

V: TRBV9
size: many
J: TRBJ2-3
D: NA
length: 15
DNA: TGTGCCAGCAGCGTAGGGGGGGGCTTCACAGATACGCAGTATTTT
CDR3: CASSVGGGFTDTQYF

V: TRBV20-1
size: many
J: TRBJ2-1
D: TRBD2
length: 14
DNA: TGCAGTGCTGGAGGACTAGCGGGGTACAATGAGCAGTTCTTC
CDR3: CSAGGLAGYNEQFF

V: TRBV27
size: few
J: TRBJ1-2
D: NA
length: 16
DNA: TGTGCCAGCAGCCCCTCGGCAGGGGAGAGGTCCTATGGCTACACCTTC
CDR3: CASSPSAGERSYGYTF

V: TRBV6-1
size: many
J: TRBJ1-6
D: NA
length: 14
DNA: TGTGCCAGCATCCGGGAGGGGGATAATTCACCCCTCCACTTT
CDR3: CASIREGDNSPLHF

V: TRBV6-1
size: many
J: TRBJ1-2
D: TRBD1
length: 13
DNA: TGTGCCAGCACGCAGGGGGGGCTCTATGGCTACACCTTC
CDR3: CASTQGGLYGYTF

V: TRBV5-1
size: many
J: TRBJ2-6
D: NA
length: 17
DNA: TGCGCCAGCAGCTTGGCCACCAGGACCCCTGGGGCCAACGTCCTGACTTTC
CDR3: CASSLATRTPGANVLTF

V: TRBV28
size: many
J: TRBJ1-6
D: TRBD1
length: 15
DNA: TGTGCCAGCAGTTTACGACAGGGGTGGGGTTCACCCCTCCACTTT
CDR3: CASSLRQGWGSPLHF

V: TRBV3-1
size: many
J: TRBJ2-3
D: TRBD2
length: 17
DNA: TGTGCCAGCAGCCAAGATCTCACGGGGGGTAGCACAGATACGCAGTATTTT
CDR3: CASSQDLTGGSTDTQYF

V: TRBV19
size: few
J: TRBJ2-6
D: NA
length: 16
DNA: TGTGCCAGTGGGACTTCGGCAGGCTCTGGGGCCAACGTCCTGACTTTC
CDR3: CASGTSAGSGANVLTF

V: TRBV20-1
size: many
J: TRBJ2-3
D: NA
length: 14
DNA: TGCAGTGCTCCCGGCTCGGGGGGCACGAATACGCAGTATTTT
CDR3: CSAPGSGGTNTQYF

V: TRBV7-9
size: many
J: TRBJ1-5
D: NA
length: 13
DNA: TGTGCCAGCAGCTCCTCCAGAAATCAGCCCCAGCATTTT
CDR3: CASSSSRNQPQHF

V: TRBV10-3
size: few
J: TRBJ1-4
D: NA
length: 13
DNA: TGTGCCATCAGTGAGGACAGCCTTGAAAAACTGTTTTTT
CDR3: CAISEDSLEKLFF

V: TRBV10-2
size: many
J: TRBJ2-1
D: TRBD2
length: 16
DNA: TGCGCCAGCAGTGACGGGGCTAGCGGGGGGTCCAATGAGCAGTTCTTC
CDR3: CASSDGASGGSNEQFF

V: TRBV4-1
size: NA
J: TRBJ2-3
D: TRBD2
length: 17
DNA: TGCGCCAGCAGCCAAGATCGGCGCGGGGGTAGCACAGATACGCAGTATTTT
CDR3: CASSQDRRGGSTDTQYF

V: TRBV5-6
size: many
J: TRBJ2-4
D: NA
length: 15
DNA: TGTGCCAGCAGCTTGCCGGGGGTCGTCAAAAACATTCAGTACTTC
CDR3: CASSLPGVVKNIQYF

V: TRBV29-1
size: few
J: TRBJ1-2
D: TRBD1
length: 14
DNA: TGCAGCCCCCTAGGGGGACAGGCTAACTATGGCTACACCTTC
CDR3: CSPLGGQANYGYTF

V: TRBV6-5
size: few
J: TRBJ2-3
D: TRBD2
length: 17
DNA: TGTGCCAGCAGTGTTACTAGCGGGGGGACCGGCACAGATACGCAGTATTTT
CDR3: CASSVTSGGTGTDTQYF

V: TRBV10-3
size: many
J: TRBJ1-1
D: NA
length: 13
DNA: TGTGCCATCGCTCGGGAGATAGGCACTGAAGCTTTCTTT
CDR3: CAIAREIGTEAFF

V: TRBV4-1
size: NA
J: TRBJ1-1
D: NA
length: 16
DNA: TGTGCCAGCAGCCAAGATTGGGCCGGTGGCGACACTGAAGCTTTCTTT
CDR3: CASSQDWAGGDTEAFF

V: TRBV5-5
size: many
J: TRBJ2-3
D: NA
length: 16
DNA: TGTGCCAGCAGCCCCGAGTGGACTATAAGCACAGATACGCAGTATTTT
CDR3: CASSPEWTISTDTQYF

V: TRBV9
size: many
J: TRBJ1-5
D: NA
length: 16
DNA: TGTGCCAGCAGCGCCGCTTCGGGGGGCATTGGTCAGCCCCAGCATTTT
CDR3: CASSAASGGIGQPQHF

V: TRBV6-2/TRBV6-3
size: NA
J: TRBJ2-1
D: NA
length: 14
DNA: TGTGCCAGCATCTCCGGGCTCCCTGCCAATGAGCAGTTCTTC
CDR3: CASISGLPANEQFF

V: TRBV7-2
size: many
J: TRBJ2-5
D: TRBD2
length: 12
DNA: TGTGCCAGCAGCCAACCCCCGGGAGGACAGTACTTC
CDR3: CASSQPPGGQYF

V: TRBV6-1
size: few
J: TRBJ1-5
D: NA
length: 13
DNA: TGTGCCACCGGGCGGGGCGCCGATCAGCCCCAGCATTTT
CDR3: CATGRGADQPQHF

V: TRBV11-3
size: NA
J: TRBJ2-1
D: TRBD2
length: 17
DNA: TGTGCCAGCAGCCAGGGAGGTAGGACTAGGGCGTACAATGAGCAGTTCTTC
CDR3: CASSQGGRTRAYNEQFF